This record concerns one T cell receptor (beta chain) sequence. Its antigen is not identified. Profiling relied on immunoSEQ multiplex PCR, and the TCRdb table lists in-frame clones only, not all of them. The sample contains 90,000 to 120,000 clones, 82% of which appear only once. These data belong to a study of PD-1 blockade in mismatch repair-deficient tumors. Study-wide results and limits: Tumor-resident clones, often undetectable pretreatment in blood, expanded then contracted after pembrolizumab.

Germline V gene sequence: CDR1 SGHTA, CDR2 FQGTGA. Trimming took 1 base from V and 5 from J; bases not matched to a gene: 7. The CDR3 is made up of 15 amino acids. The genes are TRBV7-3 and TRBJ2-5; 7 bases fit TRBD1. The source is an adult with mismatch repair-deficient cancer. The sequenced sample was peripheral blood, obtained roughly 35 weeks after starting pembrolizumab. CDR3 DNA sequence: TGTGCCAGCAGCTTAAGACAGGGTGGGTGGGAGACCCAGTACTTC. Protein product: CASSLRQGGWETQYF.